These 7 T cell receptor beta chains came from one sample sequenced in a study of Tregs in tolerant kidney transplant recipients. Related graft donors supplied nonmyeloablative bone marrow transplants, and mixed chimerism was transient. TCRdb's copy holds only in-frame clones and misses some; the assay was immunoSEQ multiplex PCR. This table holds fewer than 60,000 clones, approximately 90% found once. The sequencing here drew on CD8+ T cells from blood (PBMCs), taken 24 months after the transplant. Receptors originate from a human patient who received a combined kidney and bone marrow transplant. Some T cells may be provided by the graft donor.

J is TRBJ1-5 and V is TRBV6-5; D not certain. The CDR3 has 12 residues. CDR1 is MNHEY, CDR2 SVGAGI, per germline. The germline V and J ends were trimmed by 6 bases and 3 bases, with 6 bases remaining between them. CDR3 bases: TGTGCCAGCAGCGGGGACAATCAGCCCCAGCATTTT. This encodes CASSGDNQPQHF.

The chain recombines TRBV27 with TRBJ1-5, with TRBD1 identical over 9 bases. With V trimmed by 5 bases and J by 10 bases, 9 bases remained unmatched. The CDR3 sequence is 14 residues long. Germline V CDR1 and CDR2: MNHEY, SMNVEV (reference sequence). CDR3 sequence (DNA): TGTGCCAGCAGTACGGACAGGGGTGAGTTTCCCCAGCATTTT. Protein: CASSTDRGEFPQHF.

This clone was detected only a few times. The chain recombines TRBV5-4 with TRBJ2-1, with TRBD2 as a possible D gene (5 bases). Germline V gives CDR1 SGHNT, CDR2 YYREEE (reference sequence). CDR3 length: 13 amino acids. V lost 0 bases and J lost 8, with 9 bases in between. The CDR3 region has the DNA TGTGCCAGCAGCTTGGCCGGGGTAGATGAGCAGTTCTTC. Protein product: CASSLAGVDEQFF.

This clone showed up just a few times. This CDR3 is CASSEVEDQPQHF. The CDR3 DNA follows: TGTGCCAGCAGTGAGGTCGAGGATCAGCCCCAGCATTTT. The chain joins TRBV6-1 to TRBJ1-5; D is uncertain. The V and J ends lost 3 bases and 5 bases respectively, with 8 bases between them. CDR3 length: 13 amino acids. Germline loops: CDR1 MNHNS, CDR2 SASEGT.

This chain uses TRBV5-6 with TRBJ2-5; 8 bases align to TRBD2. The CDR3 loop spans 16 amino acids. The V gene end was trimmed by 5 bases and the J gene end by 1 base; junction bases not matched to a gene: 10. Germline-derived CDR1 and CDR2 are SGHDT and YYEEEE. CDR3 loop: CASRLVRGGSQETQYF. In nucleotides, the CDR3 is TGTGCCAGCAGACTAGTGCGCGGGGGGTCCCAAGAGACCCAGTACTTC.

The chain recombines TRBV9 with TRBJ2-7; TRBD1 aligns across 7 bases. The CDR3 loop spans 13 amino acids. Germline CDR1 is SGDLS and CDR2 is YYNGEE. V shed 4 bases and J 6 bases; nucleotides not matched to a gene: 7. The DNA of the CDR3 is TGTGCCAGCAGCCCGGGGACAGTAGGCGAGCAGTACTTC. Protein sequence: CASSPGTVGEQYF.

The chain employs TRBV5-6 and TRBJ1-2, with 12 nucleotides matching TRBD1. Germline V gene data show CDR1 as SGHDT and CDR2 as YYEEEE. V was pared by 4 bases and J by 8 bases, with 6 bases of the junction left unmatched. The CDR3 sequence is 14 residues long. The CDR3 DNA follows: TGTGCCAGCAGCCAGGGACAGGGGGCTCGGGGCTACACCTTC. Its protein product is CASSQGQGARGYTF. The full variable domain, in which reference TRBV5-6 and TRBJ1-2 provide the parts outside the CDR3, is DAGVTQSPTHLIKTRGQQVTLRCSPKSGHDTVSWYQQALGQGPQFIFQYYEEEERQRGNFPDRFSGHQFPNYSSELNVNALLLGDSALYLCASSQGQGARGYTFGSGTRLTVV.